The 10 T cell receptor beta chains in this list originate from one sample, sequenced in a study of post-analysis software for immune sequencing data. Every TCR beta cDNA library bore unique molecular identifiers. TCRdb reanalysed the PCR reads using MiXCR and keeps one entry per CDR3 protein. In the table there are roughly 160,000 distinct CDR3 sequences, about 37% of which are singletons. The sequenced sample was blood, obtained after autologous hematopoietic stem cell transplantation. The receptors come from a girl aged 10-17 years with multiple sclerosis.

The rearrangement uses TRBV11-1 and TRBJ2-1; 9 bases line up with TRBD2. This CDR3 region has 16 residues. J lost 6 bases, V lost 5 bases, and 11 bases had no gene match. From germline, CDR1 is SGHAT and CDR2 FQDESV (reference sequence). The CDR3 here is CASSVLRGRASNEQFF. The DNA for the CDR3 is TGTGCCAGCAGCGTCTTGCGCGGGAGGGCCTCCAATGAGCAGTTCTTC.

In regard to this clonotype: One junction end disagrees with the germline gene, perhaps due to a read error. The V gene is TRBV15, the J gene TRBJ1-6, with a weak D call TRBD1 (6 bases). CDR3 length equals 12 residues. Germline V gene sequence: CDR1 LNHNV, CDR2 YYDKDF (reference sequence). The CDR3 coding sequence is TGTGCCTCCAGCGCGCCGACAGGACGACCCCACTTT. Its translation: CASSAPTGRPHF.

This clonotype was counted between two and nine times. The CDR3 DNA sequence: TGTGCCAGCAGCTTTGGGACTAGCAGGGAGCAGTACTTC. Protein: CASSFGTSREQYF. The chain employs TRBV11-2 and TRBJ2-7; 9 positions match TRBD2. Germline V gives CDR1 SGHAT, CDR2 FQNNGV. V trimming: 3 bases; J trimming: 7 bases; junction bases outside the gene matches: 4. There are 13 residues in the CDR3.

This sequence joins TRBV7-8 and TRBJ2-2; 7 bases are a match to TRBD2. The V and J ends lost 5 bases and 5 bases, in that order; junction bases with no gene match: 5. Germline V CDR1 and CDR2: SGHVS, FQNEAQ. This CDR3 spans 14 amino acids. The CDR3 DNA sequence: TGTGCCAGCAGCCAAGGGGAGGGGACCGGGGAGCTGTTTTTT. Protein sequence: CASSQGEGTGELFF.

Comments on this clonotype: A much larger clone differs from this one at a single base, so this may be a read error. The chain employs TRBV7-9 and TRBJ2-7; 8 nucleotides match TRBD1. Germline V gene lookup returns CDR1 SEHNR and CDR2 FQNEAQ (reference sequence). J gave up 10 bases and V 2 bases, and 13 bases lay outside the gene matches. The CDR3 is 15 amino acids. The CDR3 bases are TGTGCCAGCAGCTTAAGACAGGGGAGTGGAAAGGCCCAGTACTTC. It translates to CASSLRQGSGKAQYF.

A few counts support this clonotype. The V gene is TRBV7-2, the J gene TRBJ2-7, with 8 bases that match TRBD2. CDR1 and CDR2 (germline): SGHTA, FQGNSA. The CDR3 is 17 amino acids. J was trimmed by 7 bases and V by 1 base; bases with no gene match: 15. CDR3 region: CASSLVVGGRSAREQYF. The CDR3 DNA is TGTGCCAGCAGCTTAGTAGTCGGCGGGAGGTCGGCTCGGGAGCAGTACTTC. The whole variable domain, remainder taken from reference TRBV7-2 and TRBJ2-7, is GAGVSQSPSNKVTEKGKDVELRCDPISGHTALYWYRQSLGQGLEFLIYFQGNSAPDKSGLPSDRFSAERTGGSVSTLTIQRTQQEDSAVYLCASSLVVGGRSAREQYFGPGTRLTVT.

Only a few counts were recorded for this clonotype. V gene TRBV7-9 combines with J gene TRBJ2-6; D unresolved. V shed 3 bases and J shed 0 bases, with 6 bases lying between them. This CDR3 contains 15 residues. Looked up from germline, CDR1 is SEHNR and CDR2 is FQNEAQ (reference sequence). The CDR3 DNA reads TGTGCCAGCAGCTTGCCGGTCTCTGGGGCCAACGTCCTGACTTTC. Residues: CASSLPVSGANVLTF.

The chain combines TRBV28 with TRBJ2-7, with D maybe TRBD2 (6 bases). The germline gives CDR1 MDHEN, CDR2 SYDVKM. V was pared by 3 bases and J by 1 base, with 16 bases between. CDR3 length equals 16 residues. CDR3: CASSLGGRRESYEQYF. The CDR3 bases are TGTGCCAGCAGTTTGGGAGGACGCCGAGAGTCCTACGAGCAGTACTTC.

CDR3 region: CASSSLPGEYGYTF. In DNA form, the CDR3 reads TGTGCCAGCAGTTCCTTACCAGGGGAATATGGCTACACCTTC. This chain uses TRBV28 with TRBJ1-2; tentative D call: TRBD1 (6 bases). The V gene lost 4 bases and the J gene lost 5 bases, with 14 bases spanning the gap. Germline assignment: CDR1 MDHEN and CDR2 SYDVKM. The length of the CDR3 is 14 residues.

To note about this clonotype: An end of the junction does not agree with germline; a read error may underlie this. This sequence joins TRBV6-1 and TRBJ1-1, with D unresolved. Germline V gives CDR1 MNHNS, CDR2 SASEGT. This CDR3 region has 13 residues. The CDR3 loop reads CASSEAFHTEAFF. CDR3 sequence (DNA): TGTGCCAGCAGTGAAGCTTTCCACACCGAAGCTTTCTTT.